The entry below gives a single TCR beta chain sequence along with its context. The sample comes from a study of blood T cell repertoires in COVID-19. Trimming left V 0 bases short and J 10 bases short, with 14 bases between. This CDR3 is 14 amino acids long. Germline-derived CDR1 and CDR2 are SGDLS and YYNGEE. Under the authors' procedure: Reference gene primers were amplified, and this amplification served to estimate nucleated cell counts. Sequenced by immunoSEQ multiplex PCR; TCRdb stores in-frame clones only, minus some. V and J calls and clone size are those listed in that table; D and trimming were worked out from the DNA. The data show around 220,000 clones, with approximately 86% seen just once and roughly 6% held by the top ten.

Sequencing was done on a sample of PBMCs or T cells enriched from blood (not recorded which). The source of this sequence is a woman in her thirties with acute COVID-19. This chain joins TRBV9 and TRBJ2-1; TRBD2 might be the D (5 bases). CDR3 sequence: CASSVEDPSREQFF. In nucleotides, the CDR3 is TGTGCCAGCAGCGTAGAAGATCCTAGCCGGGAGCAGTTCTTC.